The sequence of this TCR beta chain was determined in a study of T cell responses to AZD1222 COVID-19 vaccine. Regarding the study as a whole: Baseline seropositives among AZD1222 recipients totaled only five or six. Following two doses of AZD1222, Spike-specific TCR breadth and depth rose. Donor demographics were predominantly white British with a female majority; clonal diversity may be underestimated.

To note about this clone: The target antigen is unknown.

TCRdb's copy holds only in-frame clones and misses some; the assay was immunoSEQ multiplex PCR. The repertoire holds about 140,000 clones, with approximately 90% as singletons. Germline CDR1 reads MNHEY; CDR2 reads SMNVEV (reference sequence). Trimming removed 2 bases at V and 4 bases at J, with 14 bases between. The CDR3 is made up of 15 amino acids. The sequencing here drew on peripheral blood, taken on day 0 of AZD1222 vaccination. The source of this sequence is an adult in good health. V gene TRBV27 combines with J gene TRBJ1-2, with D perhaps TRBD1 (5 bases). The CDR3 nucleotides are TGTGCCAGCAGTTTACGTCCCGGGACCTCCTATGGCTACACCTTC. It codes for CASSLRPGTSYGYTF.